These T cell receptor beta chains were read from a single sample in a study of cytomegalovirus exposure and HLA in healthy donors. TCRdb's copy holds only in-frame clones and misses some; the assay was immunoSEQ multiplex PCR. The data show 180,000 or so clones, more than 60% seen once. Sequenced: PBMCs. These receptors were taken from a woman aged 40 to 50 in good health and CMV-seropositive. Each CDR3 is given with its conserved first and last residue. The D gene is left open where the match is weak. A clone size is listed for some rows: how often the clone was seen (once, few, many), or a class if it is expanded.

abundance: -
v_gene: TRBV5-4
len: 16
d_gene: -
j_gene: TRBJ2-3
CDR3aa: CASSRRTGKVADTQYF
CDR3nt: TGTGCCAGCAGCCGCCGAACAGGGAAGGTAGCAGATACGCAGTATTTT

abundance: once
v_gene: TRBV7-9
len: 13
d_gene: -
j_gene: TRBJ1-4
CDR3aa: CASSLGGFEKLFF
CDR3nt: TGTGCCAGCAGTCTGGGGGGTTTTGAAAAACTGTTTTTT

abundance: -
v_gene: TRBV19
len: 13
d_gene: -
j_gene: TRBJ2-1
CDR3aa: CASSGLSNNEQFF
CDR3nt: TGTGCCAGTAGTGGACTAAGCAACAATGAGCAGTTCTTC

abundance: -
v_gene: TRBV21-1
len: 16
d_gene: -
j_gene: TRBJ1-2
CDR3aa: CASSNTGDSLNYGYTF
CDR3nt: TGTGCCAGCAGCAACACCGGGGATTCCCTAAACTATGGCTACACCTTC

abundance: -
v_gene: TRBV28
len: 13
d_gene: -
j_gene: TRBJ2-5
CDR3aa: CASSLGGRETQYF
CDR3nt: TGTGCCAGCAGCCTCGGGGGACGTGAGACCCAGTACTTC

abundance: -
v_gene: TRBV28
len: 15
d_gene: TRBD2
j_gene: TRBJ2-3
CDR3aa: CASSGREGNTDTQYF
CDR3nt: TGTGCCAGCAGTGGGCGGGAGGGGAACACAGATACGCAGTATTTT

abundance: -
v_gene: TRBV6-6
len: 15
d_gene: TRBD2
j_gene: TRBJ2-2
CDR3aa: CAGGTGGPFYGELFF
CDR3nt: TGTGCCGGGGGCACGGGAGGGCCGTTTTACGGGGAGCTGTTTTTT

abundance: -
v_gene: TRBV28
len: 13
d_gene: -
j_gene: TRBJ1-2
CDR3aa: CASRPSGDYGYTF
CDR3nt: TGTGCCAGCAGACCCTCGGGGGACTATGGCTACACCTTC

abundance: few
v_gene: TRBV27
len: 14
d_gene: -
j_gene: TRBJ2-7
CDR3aa: CASRTSLRGNEQYF
CDR3nt: TGTGCCAGCAGAACCTCGTTAAGGGGGAACGAGCAGTACTTC

abundance: -
v_gene: TRBV29-1
len: 12
d_gene: -
j_gene: TRBJ1-3
CDR3aa: CSVRTSGNTIYF
CDR3nt: TGCAGCGTGAGGACATCTGGAAACACCATATATTTT

abundance: -
v_gene: TRBV27
len: 12
d_gene: -
j_gene: TRBJ1-4
CDR3aa: CATGKRTEKLFF
CDR3nt: TGTGCCACGGGGAAGAGAACTGAAAAACTGTTTTTT

abundance: -
v_gene: TRBV6-4
len: 15
d_gene: TRBD2
j_gene: TRBJ2-1
CDR3aa: CDNTGASGPYNEQFF
CDR3nt: TGTGACAACACGGGCGCTAGCGGGCCTTACAATGAGCAGTTCTTC

abundance: -
v_gene: TRBV7-9
len: 16
d_gene: -
j_gene: TRBJ1-1
CDR3aa: CASSLLEGRGETEAFF
CDR3nt: TGTGCCAGCAGCTTATTAGAAGGTCGGGGAGAGACTGAAGCTTTCTTT

abundance: -
v_gene: TRBV2
len: 13
d_gene: -
j_gene: TRBJ2-2
CDR3aa: CASSETYTGELFF
CDR3nt: TGTGCCAGCAGCGAAACATACACCGGGGAGCTGTTTTTT

abundance: -
v_gene: TRBV9
len: 14
d_gene: -
j_gene: TRBJ1-3
CDR3aa: CASSVGETGNTIYF
CDR3nt: TGTGCCAGCAGCGTAGGGGAGACTGGAAACACCATATATTTT

abundance: -
v_gene: TRBV18
len: 13
d_gene: TRBD2
j_gene: TRBJ2-1
CDR3aa: CASSPQSGSGQFF
CDR3nt: TGTGCCAGCTCACCACAGAGCGGGAGCGGGCAGTTCTTC

abundance: -
v_gene: TRBV19
len: 16
d_gene: -
j_gene: TRBJ2-2
CDR3aa: CASAGGSMSLSRELFF
CDR3nt: TGTGCCAGTGCCGGGGGTTCGATGAGTCTTAGTAGGGAGCTGTTTTTT

abundance: -
v_gene: TRBV18
len: 13
d_gene: TRBD1
j_gene: TRBJ1-4
CDR3aa: CASSAQGNEKLFF
CDR3nt: TGTGCCAGCTCAGCACAGGGGAATGAAAAACTGTTTTTT

abundance: few
v_gene: TRBV28
len: 12
d_gene: TRBD1
j_gene: TRBJ2-7
CDR3aa: CASSGTGYEQYF
CDR3nt: TGTGCCAGCAGCGGGACAGGTTACGAGCAGTACTTC

abundance: -
v_gene: TRBV10-3
len: 17
d_gene: TRBD2
j_gene: TRBJ2-2
CDR3aa: CAISVGLAGEGTGELFF
CDR3nt: TGTGCCATCAGTGTAGGACTAGCGGGAGAGGGTACCGGGGAGCTGTTTTTT

abundance: -
v_gene: TRBV20-1
len: 11
d_gene: -
j_gene: TRBJ2-1
CDR3aa: CSASSYNEQFF
CDR3nt: TGCAGTGCTAGCTCGTACAATGAGCAGTTCTTC

abundance: -
v_gene: TRBV9
len: 14
d_gene: TRBD1
j_gene: TRBJ2-7
CDR3aa: CASSVGTATYEQYF
CDR3nt: TGTGCCAGCAGCGTGGGGACAGCGACCTACGAGCAGTACTTC

abundance: -
v_gene: TRBV18
len: 17
d_gene: TRBD1
j_gene: TRBJ1-5
CDR3aa: CASSPDREPRWSQPQHF
CDR3nt: TGTGCCAGCTCACCCGACAGGGAGCCTCGCTGGAGTCAGCCCCAGCATTTT

abundance: -
v_gene: TRBV6-1
len: 13
d_gene: -
j_gene: TRBJ2-7
CDR3aa: CASRAGPAYEQYF
CDR3nt: TGTGCCAGCAGGGCGGGCCCCGCCTACGAGCAGTACTTC

abundance: -
v_gene: TRBV28
len: 16
d_gene: TRBD1
j_gene: TRBJ1-5
CDR3aa: CASSPLRDSEVQPQHF
CDR3nt: TGTGCCAGCAGTCCGCTCCGGGACAGCGAAGTTCAGCCCCAGCATTTT

abundance: once
v_gene: TRBV30
len: 14
d_gene: TRBD2
j_gene: TRBJ2-7
CDR3aa: CAWSAGGGNYEQYF
CDR3nt: TGTGCCTGGAGTGCGGGGGGAGGTAACTACGAGCAGTACTTC

abundance: once
v_gene: TRBV9
len: 15
d_gene: TRBD2
j_gene: TRBJ2-2
CDR3aa: CASSLRTSGSGELFF
CDR3nt: TGTGCCAGCAGCCTCCGGACTAGCGGGAGCGGGGAGCTGTTTTTT

abundance: -
v_gene: TRBV5-1
len: 16
d_gene: -
j_gene: TRBJ1-1
CDR3aa: CASSLGGGTGGTEAFF
CDR3nt: TGCGCCAGCAGCTTGGGGGGAGGGACGGGGGGCACTGAAGCTTTCTTT

abundance: -
v_gene: TRBV5-1
len: 14
d_gene: -
j_gene: TRBJ2-3
CDR3aa: CASSSGGGTDTQYF
CDR3nt: TGCGCCAGCAGCTCAGGTGGGGGGACAGATACGCAGTATTTT

abundance: -
v_gene: TRBV6-5
len: 13
d_gene: -
j_gene: TRBJ1-3
CDR3aa: CASSRGTGNTIYF
CDR3nt: TGTGCCAGCAGCCGAGGGACTGGAAACACCATATATTTT

abundance: -
v_gene: TRBV4-1
len: 15
d_gene: -
j_gene: TRBJ2-2
CDR3aa: CASRSTGYRTGELFF
CDR3nt: TGCGCCAGCAGGTCTACAGGGTACCGAACCGGGGAGCTGTTTTTT

abundance: few
v_gene: TRBV4-2
len: 13
d_gene: -
j_gene: TRBJ2-7
CDR3aa: CASGPLGVSEQYF
CDR3nt: TGTGCCAGCGGCCCCCTAGGGGTCTCCGAGCAGTACTTC

abundance: -
v_gene: TRBV27
len: 15
d_gene: TRBD1
j_gene: TRBJ2-7
CDR3aa: CASSSNRDSAYEQYF
CDR3nt: TGTGCCAGCAGTTCCAACCGGGACAGCGCCTACGAGCAGTACTTC

abundance: -
v_gene: TRBV5-5
len: 16
d_gene: -
j_gene: TRBJ1-1
CDR3aa: CASSSAAQTGNTEAFF
CDR3nt: TGTGCCAGCAGCTCGGCGGCACAGACAGGGAACACTGAAGCTTTCTTT

abundance: -
v_gene: TRBV15
len: 17
d_gene: TRBD2
j_gene: TRBJ2-2
CDR3aa: CATSSPTSPKNTGELFF
CDR3nt: TGTGCCACCAGCAGCCCGACTAGCCCAAAGAACACCGGGGAGCTGTTTTTT

abundance: few
v_gene: TRBV2
len: 14
d_gene: TRBD2
j_gene: TRBJ2-5
CDR3aa: CASSEGLAEETQYF
CDR3nt: TGTGCCAGCAGTGAGGGGCTAGCGGAAGAGACCCAGTACTTC

abundance: -
v_gene: TRBV4-2
len: 17
d_gene: TRBD2
j_gene: TRBJ2-3
CDR3aa: CASSQDPSGGYTDTQYF
CDR3nt: TGTGCCAGCAGCCAAGATCCCTCGGGAGGATACACAGATACGCAGTATTTT

abundance: -
v_gene: TRBV4-2
len: 17
d_gene: TRBD2
j_gene: TRBJ2-7
CDR3aa: CASSQGLAGGSPYEQYF
CDR3nt: TGTGCCAGCAGCCAGGGACTAGCGGGAGGTAGCCCCTACGAGCAGTACTTC

abundance: -
v_gene: TRBV7-9
len: 15
d_gene: -
j_gene: TRBJ1-5
CDR3aa: CASSPDSIGYGPQHF
CDR3nt: TGTGCCAGCAGCCCAGATAGCATCGGTTATGGGCCCCAGCATTTT

abundance: -
v_gene: TRBV30
len: 15
d_gene: -
j_gene: TRBJ1-1
CDR3aa: CAWKKPGQVNTEAFF
CDR3nt: TGTGCCTGGAAAAAACCGGGACAAGTCAACACTGAAGCTTTCTTT